A single sample gave rise to the 3 T cell receptor beta chains below, sequenced in a study of blood T cell repertoires in COVID-19. Assay: immunoSEQ multiplex PCR; the TCRdb copy retains only in-frame clones and omits some. The sample has 300,000 to 400,000 clones, around 89% seen once; the top ten hold 1.5% to 2%. The specimen was peripheral blood. The origin of the receptors is a woman under 40 with COVID-19, enrolled during active disease.

V and J are TRBV7-9 and TRBJ1-5, with a weak D call TRBD1 (6 bases). The V gene lost 1 base and the J gene lost 7 bases, with 11 bases spanning the gap. Germline V CDR1 and CDR2: SEHNR, FQNEAQ (reference sequence). The length of the CDR3 is 14 residues. DNA of the CDR3: TGTGCCAGCAGCTTAGACACAGGGAGACAGCCCCAGCATTTT. This codes for CASSLDTGRQPQHF.

The gene calls are TRBV9 and TRBJ2-1; 12 bases match TRBD2. Germline V gene sequence: CDR1 SGDLS, CDR2 YYNGEE. This CDR3 has 17 amino acids. V trimming: 4 bases; J trimming: 3 bases; junction bases outside the gene matches: 8. The DNA for the CDR3 is TGTGCCAGCAGCCCCAGGACTAGCGGGGCTTTCTACAATGAGCAGTTCTTC. Protein product: CASSPRTSGAFYNEQFF.

Regarding this clone: The identical CDR3 is also encoded by other nucleotide sequences in the sample. The rearrangement links TRBV7-3 to TRBJ1-6; D is unresolved. The CDR3 extends over 14 amino acids. V was clipped by 5 bases and J by 13 bases, with 18 bases between them. In germline, CDR1 is SGHTA, CDR2 FQGTGA. The CDR3 is CASSVTGVGSPLHF. The CDR3 DNA is TGTGCCAGCAGCGTTACCGGGGTCGGGTCGCCCCTCCACTTT. Combining the CDR3 with reference TRBV7-3 and TRBJ1-6 gives the whole variable domain GAGVSQTPSNKVTEKGKYVELRCDPISGHTALYWYRQSLGQGPEFLIYFQGTGAADDSGLPNDRFFAVRPEGSVSTLKIQRTERGDSAVYLCASSVTGVGSPLHFGNGTRLTVT.